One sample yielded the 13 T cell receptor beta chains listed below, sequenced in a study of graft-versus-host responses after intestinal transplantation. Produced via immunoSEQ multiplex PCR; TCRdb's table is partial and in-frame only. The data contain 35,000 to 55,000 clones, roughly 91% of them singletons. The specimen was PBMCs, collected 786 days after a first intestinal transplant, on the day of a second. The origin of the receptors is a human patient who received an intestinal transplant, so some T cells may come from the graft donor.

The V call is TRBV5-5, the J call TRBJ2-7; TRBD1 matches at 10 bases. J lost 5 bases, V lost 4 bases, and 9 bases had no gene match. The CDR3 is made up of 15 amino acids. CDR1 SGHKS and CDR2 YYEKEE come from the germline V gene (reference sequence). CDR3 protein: CASSAGTGENDEQYF. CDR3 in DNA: TGTGCCAGCAGCGCCGGGACAGGGGAAAATGACGAGCAGTACTTC. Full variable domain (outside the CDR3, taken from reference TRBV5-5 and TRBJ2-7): DAGVTQSPTHLIKTRGQQVTLRCSPISGHKSVSWYQQVLGQGPQFIFQYYEKEERGRGNFPDRFSARQFPNYSSELNVNALLLGDSALYLCASSAGTGENDEQYFGPGTRLTVT.

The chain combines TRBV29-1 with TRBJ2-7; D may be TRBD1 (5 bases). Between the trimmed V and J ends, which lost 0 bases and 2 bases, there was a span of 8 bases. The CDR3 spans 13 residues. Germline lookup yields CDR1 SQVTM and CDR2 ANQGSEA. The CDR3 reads CSVEEAGTYEQYF. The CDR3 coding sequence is TGCAGCGTTGAAGAGGCAGGGACCTACGAGCAGTACTTC.

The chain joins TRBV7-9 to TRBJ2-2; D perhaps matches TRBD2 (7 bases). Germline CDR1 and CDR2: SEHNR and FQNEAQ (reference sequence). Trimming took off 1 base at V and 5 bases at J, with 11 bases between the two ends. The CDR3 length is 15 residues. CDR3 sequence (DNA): TGTGCCAGCAGCTTAGTGGCGGGGGCGACCGGGGAGCTGTTTTTT. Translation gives CASSLVAGATGELFF.

This CDR3 is CASSPPGWADVFF. The CDR3 DNA reads as TGTGCCAGCAGCCCCCCCGGGTGGGCTGATGTTTTCTTT. This chain links TRBV11-2 with TRBJ1-1; no definite D call. Germline CDR1 reads SGHAT; CDR2 reads FQNNGV. V gave up 5 bases and J gave up 13 bases, with 20 bases separating them. The CDR3 is made up of 13 amino acids.

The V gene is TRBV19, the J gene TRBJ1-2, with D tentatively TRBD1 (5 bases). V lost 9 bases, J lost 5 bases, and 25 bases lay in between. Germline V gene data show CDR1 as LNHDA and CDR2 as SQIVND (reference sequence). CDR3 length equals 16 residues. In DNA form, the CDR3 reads TGTGCCAGCAAACCGATGGGGGGAGAGGGAGCATATGGCTACACCTTC. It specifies CASKPMGGEGAYGYTF.

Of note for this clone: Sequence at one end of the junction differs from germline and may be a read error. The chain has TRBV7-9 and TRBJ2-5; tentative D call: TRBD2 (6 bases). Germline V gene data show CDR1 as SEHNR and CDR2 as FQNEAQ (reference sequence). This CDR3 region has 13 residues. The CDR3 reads CAGSPPGEETQYF. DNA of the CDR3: TGTGCCGGCAGCCCCCCGGGGGAGGAGACCCAGTACTTC.

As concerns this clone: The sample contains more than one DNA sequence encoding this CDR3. Here the CDR3 reads CATLAGPYNEQFF. In DNA, the CDR3 is TGTGCCACCTTAGCGGGACCCTACAATGAGCAGTTCTTC. This chain connects TRBV27 to TRBJ2-1, with 8 bases fitting TRBD2. The ends lost 10 bases at V and 2 bases at J; junction bases unmatched: 4. The CDR3 length is 13 residues. CDR1 is MNHEY and CDR2 is SMNVEV in the germline V gene (reference sequence).

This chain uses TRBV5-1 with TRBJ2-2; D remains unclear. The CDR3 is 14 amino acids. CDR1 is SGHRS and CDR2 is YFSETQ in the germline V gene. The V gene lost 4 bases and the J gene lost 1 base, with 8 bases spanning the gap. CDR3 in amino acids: CASSPRGNTGELFF. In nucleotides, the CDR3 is TGCGCCAGCAGCCCCCGTGGGAACACCGGGGAGCTGTTTTTT.

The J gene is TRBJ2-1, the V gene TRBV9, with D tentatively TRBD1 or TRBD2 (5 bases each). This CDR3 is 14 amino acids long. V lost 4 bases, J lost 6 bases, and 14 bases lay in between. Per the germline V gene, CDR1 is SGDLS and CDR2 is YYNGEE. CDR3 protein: CASSPLGTSNEQFF. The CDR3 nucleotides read TGTGCCAGCAGCCCTCTGGGGACCAGCAATGAGCAGTTCTTC.

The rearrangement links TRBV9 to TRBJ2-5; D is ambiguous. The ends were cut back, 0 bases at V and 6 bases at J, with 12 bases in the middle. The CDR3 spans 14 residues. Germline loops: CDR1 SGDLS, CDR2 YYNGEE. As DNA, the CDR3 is TGTGCCAGCAGCGTAGGGGTCTTAGGTAAGACCCAGTACTTC. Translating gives CASSVGVLGKTQYF.

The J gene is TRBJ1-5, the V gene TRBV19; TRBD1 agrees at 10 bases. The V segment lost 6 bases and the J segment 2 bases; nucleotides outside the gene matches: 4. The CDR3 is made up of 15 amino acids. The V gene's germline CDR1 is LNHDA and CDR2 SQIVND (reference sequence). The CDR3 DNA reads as TGTGCCAGTAGGTGGGGGACAGGGGGCAATCAGCCCCAGCATTTT. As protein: CASRWGTGGNQPQHF. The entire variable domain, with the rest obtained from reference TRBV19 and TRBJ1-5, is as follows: DGGITQSPKYLFRKEGQNVTLSCEQNLNHDAMYWYRQDPGQGLRLIYYSQIVNDFQKGDIAEGYSVSREKKESFPLTVTSAQKNPTAFYLCASRWGTGGNQPQHFGDGTRLSIL.

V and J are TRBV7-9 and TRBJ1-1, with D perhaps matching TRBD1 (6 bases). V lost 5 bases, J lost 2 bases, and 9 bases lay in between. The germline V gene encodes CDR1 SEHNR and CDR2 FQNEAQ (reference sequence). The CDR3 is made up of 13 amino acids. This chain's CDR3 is CASSQQGNTEAFF. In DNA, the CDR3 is TGTGCCAGCAGCCAACAGGGTAACACTGAAGCTTTCTTT.

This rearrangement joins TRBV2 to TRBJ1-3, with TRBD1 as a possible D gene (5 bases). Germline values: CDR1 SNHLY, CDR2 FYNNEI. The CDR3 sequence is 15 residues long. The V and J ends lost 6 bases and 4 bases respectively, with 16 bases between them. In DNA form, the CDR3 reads TGTGCCAGCAGGTTCGCAGGGATCTCCGGAAACACCATATATTTT. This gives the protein CASRFAGISGNTIYF.